A selection of T cell receptor beta chains follows, all from one sample in a study of cytomegalovirus exposure and HLA in healthy donors. Sequencing was performed with immunoSEQ multiplex PCR; in TCRdb, only in-frame clones are kept and a portion is missing. The table includes some 150,000 clones, more than 70% detected once. Sequenced: PBMCs. These receptors were obtained from a man aged 18-30 years in good health and CMV-seronegative. Both conserved end residues are part of each CDR3. The D gene is left open where the match is weak. Only part of the rows carry a size: once, few, many, or a class if the clone is expanded.

TGTGCCAGTAGTGTCCGGGGGGCGGTGGAGACCCAGTACTTC CASSVRGAVETQYF TRBV19 NA TRBJ2-5 NA
TGTGCTAGTGGAACCGGGGAGGCTGAAGCTTTCTTT CASGTGEAEAFF TRBV12-5 NA TRBJ1-1 NA
TGTGCCAGCAGCACTCCCGGCGGGAGATCCCATTCCTACGAGCAGTACTTC CASSTPGGRSHSYEQYF TRBV7-9 few TRBJ2-7 TRBD2
TGTGCCAGCACCCCCGCAGGGGCTAACACTGAAGCTTTCTTT CASTPAGANTEAFF TRBV28 NA TRBJ1-1 NA
TGTGCCAGTGGCCCATGGAACACCATATATTTT CASGPWNTIYF TRBV19 NA TRBJ1-3 NA
TGTGCCAGCAGCTCCACAACGAACACTGAAGCTTTCTTT CASSSTTNTEAFF TRBV28 once TRBJ1-1 NA
TGCGCCAGCAGCTTGGAAATAGCGGGAGGGCTAGGCAATGAGCAGTTCTTC CASSLEIAGGLGNEQFF TRBV5-1 NA TRBJ2-1 TRBD2
TGCGCCAGCAGCCAAGTTAAAGCGGGGAATGAAAAACTGTTTTTT CASSQVKAGNEKLFF TRBV4-1 once TRBJ1-4 NA
TGCGCCAGCAGCTCCCAAACAGGCGAACAAGAGACCCAGTACTTC CASSSQTGEQETQYF TRBV5-1 NA TRBJ2-5 NA
TGTGCCAGCAGCTCTAGGGGTGGAGACACTGAAGCTTTCTTT CASSSRGGDTEAFF TRBV7-8 NA TRBJ1-1 NA
TGTGCCATCAGTGACTGGCTAGGGGGCAATCAGCCCCAGCATTTT CAISDWLGGNQPQHF TRBV10-3 NA TRBJ1-5 NA
TGTGCCAGCAGCTTCTTTCCGGGAGGGCTGGGCAATGAGCAGTTCTTC CASSFFPGGLGNEQFF TRBV7-6 NA TRBJ2-1 TRBD2
TGTGCCAGCAGTGAATCCGGGGGAGGCACCGGGGAGCTGTTTTTT CASSESGGGTGELFF TRBV25-1 NA TRBJ2-2 NA
TGTGCCAGCAGGGGACTAGCGGACACCGGGGAGCTGTTTTTT CASRGLADTGELFF TRBV6-6 NA TRBJ2-2 TRBD2
TGTGCCATCAGTGAGCTGGGGGCCTATGAGCAGTTCTTC CAISELGAYEQFF TRBV10-3 NA TRBJ2-1 NA
TGTGCCAGCAGCGGGACACTGAACACCGGGGAGCTGTTTTTT CASSGTLNTGELFF TRBV25-1 NA TRBJ2-2 NA
TGTGCCAGCAGTTCGGACAGGGCAGCAGGAAATCAGCCCCAGCATTTT CASSSDRAAGNQPQHF TRBV2 many TRBJ1-5 TRBD1
TGTGCCAGTAGAACAGTTGAGGACAGGAATGAAAAACTGTTTTTT CASRTVEDRNEKLFF TRBV19 NA TRBJ1-4 TRBD1
TGTGCCAGCAGTCCCGGGTCAAGGACAGCTGGGACTGAAGCTTTCTTT CASSPGSRTAGTEAFF TRBV28 NA TRBJ1-1 NA
TGTGCCAGCAGCGGGAGCGCGTCCTACGAGCAGTACTTC CASSGSASYEQYF TRBV6-5 NA TRBJ2-7 NA
TGTGCCAGCAGACGGACCGGGACAGGGTACAATGAGCAGTTCTTC CASRRTGTGYNEQFF TRBV14 NA TRBJ2-1 TRBD1
TGTGCCAGTTGCGTTGGGGGACAGTACACTGAAGCTTTCTTT CASCVGGQYTEAFF TRBV28 NA TRBJ1-1 TRBD1
TGTGCCAGCAGCCACCTAGCGGGGGGTTCCAATGAGCAGTTCTTC CASSHLAGGSNEQFF TRBV4-2 NA TRBJ2-1 TRBD2
TGTGCCAGCACCCCCTACCTAGCCAAAAACATTCAGTACTTC CASTPYLAKNIQYF TRBV6-1 NA TRBJ2-4 NA
TGTGCCAGCAGCTCGACCCTCACTAGCGGGGGCGAAGAGACCCAGTACTTC CASSSTLTSGGEETQYF TRBV7-9 NA TRBJ2-5 TRBD2
TGTGCCAGCACCCGGAGCGCCACAGATACGCAGTATTTT CASTRSATDTQYF TRBV6-6 NA TRBJ2-3 NA
TGTGCCAGCAACAGGGGGCGCGAAAAACTGTTTTTT CASNRGREKLFF TRBV28 NA TRBJ1-4 TRBD1
TGTGCCAGCAGGACTCCGGGACAGGGGGCTGGTGGCTACACCTTC CASRTPGQGAGGYTF TRBV28 NA TRBJ1-2 TRBD1
TGTGCCACCAGCAGAAACTATCCAGCGGGAGACACCGGGGAGCTGTTTTTT CATSRNYPAGDTGELFF TRBV15 NA TRBJ2-2 TRBD2
TGTGCCAGCAGCTCTAGTTACACCGGGGAGCTGTTTTTT CASSSSYTGELFF TRBV7-6 NA TRBJ2-2 NA
TGTGCCAGCAGACGGACAGGGGGAGACACCATATATTTT CASRRTGGDTIYF TRBV11-2 NA TRBJ1-3 TRBD1
TGTGCCAGCAGTCTCTATACCTACGAGCAGTACTTC CASSLYTYEQYF TRBV28 NA TRBJ2-7 NA
TGCGCCAGCAGCCTCACTATTGGAGTTTCGGGGGGCCAAACCTACGAGCAGTACTTC CASSLTIGVSGGQTYEQYF TRBV4-3 NA TRBJ2-7 NA
TGTGCCAGCAGAACCGGGACAGGGAGGGGGGGCGAGCAGTACTTC CASRTGTGRGGEQYF TRBV6-5 NA TRBJ2-7 TRBD1
TGTGCCAGCTCACCAGAGGGGGGGTGGACTGAAGCTTTCTTT CASSPEGGWTEAFF TRBV18 NA TRBJ1-1 NA
TGCGCCAGCAGCCCCCGGGACATCGGAAAACTGTTTTTT CASSPRDIGKLFF TRBV5-1 NA TRBJ1-4 NA
TGTGCCAGCAGTGGCTCCATCACTGCTGGGGCCAACGTCCTGACTTTC CASSGSITAGANVLTF TRBV2 NA TRBJ2-6 NA
TGTGCCAGCAGCCCCGGACAGTGGGGGACAGATACGCAGTATTTT CASSPGQWGTDTQYF TRBV27 NA TRBJ2-3 NA
TGTGCCAGCAGTGATAGGGAGAGCTTTACGCAGTATTTT CASSDRESFTQYF TRBV25-1 NA TRBJ2-3 NA